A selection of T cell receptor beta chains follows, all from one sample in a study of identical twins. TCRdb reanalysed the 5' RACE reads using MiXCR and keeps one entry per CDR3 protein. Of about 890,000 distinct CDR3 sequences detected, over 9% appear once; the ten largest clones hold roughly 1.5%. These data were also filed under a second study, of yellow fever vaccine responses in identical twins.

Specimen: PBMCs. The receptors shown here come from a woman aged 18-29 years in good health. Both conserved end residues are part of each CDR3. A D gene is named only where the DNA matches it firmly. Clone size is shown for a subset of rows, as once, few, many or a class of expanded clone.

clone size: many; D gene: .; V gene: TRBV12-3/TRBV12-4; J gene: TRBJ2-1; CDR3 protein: CASRTLNEQFF; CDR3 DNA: TGTGCCAGCAGAACTCTCAATGAGCAGTTCTTC
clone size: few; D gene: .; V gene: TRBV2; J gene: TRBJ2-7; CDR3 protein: CASSVHPEGYEQYF; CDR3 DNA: TGTGCCAGCAGTGTTCACCCGGAGGGATACGAGCAGTACTTC
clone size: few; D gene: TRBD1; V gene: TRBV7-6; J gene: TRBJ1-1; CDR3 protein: CASSPDRGPRNTEAFF; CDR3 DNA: TGTGCCAGCAGCCCCGACAGGGGGCCGAGGAACACTGAAGCTTTCTTT
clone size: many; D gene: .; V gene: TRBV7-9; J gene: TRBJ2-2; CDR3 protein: CASSLGRAELFF; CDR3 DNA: TGTGCCAGCAGCTTAGGTCGGGCGGAGCTGTTTTTT
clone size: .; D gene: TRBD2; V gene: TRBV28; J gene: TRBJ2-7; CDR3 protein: CASSRPAGGRYEQYF; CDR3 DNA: TGTGCCAGCAGTCGCCCAGCGGGGGGCAGGTACGAGCAGTACTTC
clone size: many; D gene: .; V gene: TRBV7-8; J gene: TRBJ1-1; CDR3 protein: CASSLVEGGGWDTEAFF; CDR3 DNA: TGTGCCAGCAGCTTGGTCGAGGGGGGGGGATGGGACACTGAAGCTTTCTTT
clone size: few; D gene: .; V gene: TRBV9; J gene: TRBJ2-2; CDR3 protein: CASSVEGRTGELFF; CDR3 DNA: TGTGCCAGCAGTGTGGAGGGGAGAACCGGGGAGCTGTTTTTT
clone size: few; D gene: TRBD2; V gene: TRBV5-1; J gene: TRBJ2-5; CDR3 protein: CASSGGGASETQYF; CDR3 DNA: TGCGCCAGCAGCGGGGGGGGAGCATCGGAGACCCAGTACTTC
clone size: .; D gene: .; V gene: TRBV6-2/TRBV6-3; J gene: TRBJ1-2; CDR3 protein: CASSYRGLTPGFSGYTF; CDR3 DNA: TGTGCCAGCAGTTATCGGGGTTTAACTCCAGGGTTTTCTGGCTACACCTTC
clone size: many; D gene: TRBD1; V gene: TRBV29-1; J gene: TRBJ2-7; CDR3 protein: CSVVSGTGGFEQYF; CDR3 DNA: TGCAGCGTGGTATCCGGGACAGGGGGCTTCGAGCAGTACTTC
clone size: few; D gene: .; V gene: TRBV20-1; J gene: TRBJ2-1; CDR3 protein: CSARTLGGNNEQFF; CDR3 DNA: TGCAGTGCTAGAACCCTGGGCGGGAACAATGAGCAGTTCTTC
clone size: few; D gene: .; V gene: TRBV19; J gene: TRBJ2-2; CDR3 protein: CASSIVGRNTGELFF; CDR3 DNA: TGTGCCAGTAGTATAGTCGGCAGAAACACCGGGGAGCTGTTTTTT
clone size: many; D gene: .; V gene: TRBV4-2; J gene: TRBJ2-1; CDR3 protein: CASSKGGGVEQFF; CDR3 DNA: TGTGCCAGCAGCAAAGGGGGGGGGGTTGAGCAGTTCTTC
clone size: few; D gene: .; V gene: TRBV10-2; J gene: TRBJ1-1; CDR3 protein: CASSDSRGYTEAFF; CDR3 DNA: TGCGCCAGCAGTGATAGTCGCGGGTACACTGAAGCTTTCTTT
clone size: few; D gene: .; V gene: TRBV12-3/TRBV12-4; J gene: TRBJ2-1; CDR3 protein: CASSLQSVRTGEQFF; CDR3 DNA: TGTGCCAGCAGTTTGCAGAGCGTCAGAACGGGTGAGCAGTTCTTC
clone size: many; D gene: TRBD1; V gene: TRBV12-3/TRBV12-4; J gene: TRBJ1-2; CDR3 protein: CASSPWGTVNANYGYTF; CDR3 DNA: TGTGCCAGCAGTCCATGGGGGACAGTTAACGCTAACTATGGCTACACCTTC
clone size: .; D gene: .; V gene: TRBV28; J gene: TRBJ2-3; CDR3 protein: CASSLLRVAADTQYF; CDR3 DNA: TGTGCCAGCAGTTTACTCCGGGTTGCCGCCGATACGCAGTATTTT
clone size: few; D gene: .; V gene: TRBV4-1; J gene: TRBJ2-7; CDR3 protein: CASSQDRHSSYEQYF; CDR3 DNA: TGCGCCAGCAGCCAAGATCGTCACAGCTCCTACGAGCAGTACTTC
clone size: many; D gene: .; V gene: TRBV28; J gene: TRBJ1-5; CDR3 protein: CASRTTDYSNQPQHF; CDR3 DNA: TGTGCCAGCAGAACGACAGATTATAGCAATCAGCCCCAGCATTTT
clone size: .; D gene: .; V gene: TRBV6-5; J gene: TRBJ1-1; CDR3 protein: CASSYTEGNTEAFF; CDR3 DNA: TGTGCCAGCAGTTACACAGAAGGGAACACTGAAGCTTTCTTT
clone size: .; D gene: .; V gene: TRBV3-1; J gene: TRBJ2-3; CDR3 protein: CASSMLRRTDTQYF; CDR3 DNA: TGTGCCAGCAGCATGCTTCGTAGGACAGATACGCAGTATTTT
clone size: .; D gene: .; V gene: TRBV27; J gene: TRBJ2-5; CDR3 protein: CASRAHKYQETQYF; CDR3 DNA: TGTGCCAGCAGGGCCCACAAGTACCAAGAGACCCAGTACTTC
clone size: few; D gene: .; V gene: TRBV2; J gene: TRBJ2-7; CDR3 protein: CASSETSLYYEQYF; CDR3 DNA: TGTGCCAGCAGTGAAACCAGCCTTTACTACGAGCAGTACTTC
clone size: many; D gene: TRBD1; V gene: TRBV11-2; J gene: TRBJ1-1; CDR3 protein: CASSLKTGKDTEAFF; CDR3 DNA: TGTGCCAGCAGCTTGAAGACAGGGAAGGATACTGAAGCTTTCTTT
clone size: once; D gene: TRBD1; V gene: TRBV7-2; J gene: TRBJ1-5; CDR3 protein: CASSPTGTGFPNQPQHF; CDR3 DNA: TGTGCCAGCAGCCCGACCGGGACAGGCTTCCCAAATCAGCCCCAGCATTTT
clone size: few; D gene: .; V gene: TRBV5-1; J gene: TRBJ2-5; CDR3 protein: CASSLGYGLETQYF; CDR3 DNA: TGCGCCAGCAGCTTGGGTTACGGGCTCGAGACCCAGTACTTC
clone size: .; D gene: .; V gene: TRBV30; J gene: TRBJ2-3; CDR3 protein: CAWSLGQWSSTDTQYF; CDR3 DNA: TGTGCCTGGAGTTTAGGACAGTGGTCTAGCACAGATACGCAGTATTTT
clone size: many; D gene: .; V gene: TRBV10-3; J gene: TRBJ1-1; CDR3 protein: CAMSGANTEAFF; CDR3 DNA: TGTGCCATGTCGGGGGCGAACACTGAAGCTTTCTTT
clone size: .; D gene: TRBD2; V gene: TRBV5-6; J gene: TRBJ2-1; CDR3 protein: CASSPEVTSGSSYNEQFF; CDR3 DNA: TGTGCCAGCAGCCCGGAGGTGACTAGCGGGAGCTCCTACAATGAGCAGTTCTTC
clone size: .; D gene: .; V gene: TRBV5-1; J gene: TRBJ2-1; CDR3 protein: CASSSGMSGPYNEQFF; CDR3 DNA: TGCGCCAGCAGCTCGGGAATGAGCGGGCCCTACAATGAGCAGTTCTTC
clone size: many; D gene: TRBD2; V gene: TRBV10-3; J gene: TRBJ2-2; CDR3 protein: CAIRTGRETSGSTGELFF; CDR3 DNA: TGTGCCATCAGGACGGGTAGAGAGACTAGCGGTTCCACCGGGGAGCTGTTTTTT
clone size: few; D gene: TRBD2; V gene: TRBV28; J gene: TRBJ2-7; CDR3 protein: CASKIAGYEQYF; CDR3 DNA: TGTGCCAGCAAAATAGCGGGCTACGAGCAGTACTTC
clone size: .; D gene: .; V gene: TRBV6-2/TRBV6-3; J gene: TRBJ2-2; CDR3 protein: CASSSRVNTGELFF; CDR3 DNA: TGTGCCAGCAGTTCCAGGGTCAACACCGGGGAGCTGTTTTTT
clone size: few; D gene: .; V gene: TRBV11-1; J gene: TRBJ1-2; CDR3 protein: CASSLEGSVPVDYYGYTF; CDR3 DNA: TGTGCCAGCAGCTTAGAGGGGTCTGTTCCGGTGGACTACTATGGCTACACCTTC
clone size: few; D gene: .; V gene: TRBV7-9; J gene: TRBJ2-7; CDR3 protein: CASSLRGSGDYEQYF; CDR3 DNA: TGTGCCAGCAGCCTCCGGGGCAGCGGAGACTACGAGCAGTACTTC
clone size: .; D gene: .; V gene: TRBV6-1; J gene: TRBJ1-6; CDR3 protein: CASSESGVGSPLHF; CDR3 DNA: TGTGCCAGCAGTGAGTCAGGGGTGGGATCACCCCTCCACTTT
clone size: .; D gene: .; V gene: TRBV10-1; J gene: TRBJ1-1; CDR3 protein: CASSERAGRGTEAFF; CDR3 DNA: TGCGCCAGCAGTGAGAGGGCAGGCCGGGGCACTGAAGCTTTCTTT
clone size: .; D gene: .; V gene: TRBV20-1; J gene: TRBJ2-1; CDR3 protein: CSARTSPWGNEQFF; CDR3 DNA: TGCAGTGCGAGAACGAGTCCATGGGGGAATGAGCAGTTCTTC
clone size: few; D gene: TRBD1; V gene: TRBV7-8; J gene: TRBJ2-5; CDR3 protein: CASSPRTRQGRKETQYF; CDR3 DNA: TGTGCCAGCAGCCCGCGAACACGACAGGGTAGGAAGGAGACCCAGTACTTC
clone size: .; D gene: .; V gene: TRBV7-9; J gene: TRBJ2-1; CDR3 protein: CASSLAEGNEQFF; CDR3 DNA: TGTGCCAGCAGCTTAGCCGAGGGCAATGAGCAGTTCTTC
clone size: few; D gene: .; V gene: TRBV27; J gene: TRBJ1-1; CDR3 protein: CASRALLNTEAFF; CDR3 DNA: TGTGCCAGCAGGGCGCTCTTGAACACTGAAGCTTTCTTT
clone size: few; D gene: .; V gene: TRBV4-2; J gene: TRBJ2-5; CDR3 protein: CASSHPAEGGQETQYF; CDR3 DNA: TGTGCCAGCAGCCATCCCGCCGAAGGGGGCCAAGAGACCCAGTACTTC
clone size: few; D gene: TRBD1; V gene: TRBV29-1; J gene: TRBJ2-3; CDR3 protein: CSVPQGGTDTQYF; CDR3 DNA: TGCAGCGTGCCTCAGGGGGGCACAGATACGCAGTATTTT
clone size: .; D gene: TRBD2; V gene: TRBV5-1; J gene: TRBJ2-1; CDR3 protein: CASSSRLAGAHSYNEQFF; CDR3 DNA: TGCGCCAGCAGCTCCCGACTAGCGGGGGCTCACTCCTACAATGAGCAGTTCTTC
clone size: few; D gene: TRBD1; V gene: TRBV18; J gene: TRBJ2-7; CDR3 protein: CASSPTGTVVSYEQYF; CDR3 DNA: TGTGCCAGCTCACCGACCGGGACAGTCGTCTCCTACGAGCAGTACTTC
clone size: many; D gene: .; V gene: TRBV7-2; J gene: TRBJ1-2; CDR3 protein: CASSLKGPANYGYTF; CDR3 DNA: TGTGCCAGCAGCCTAAAGGGGCCAGCTAACTATGGCTACACCTTC
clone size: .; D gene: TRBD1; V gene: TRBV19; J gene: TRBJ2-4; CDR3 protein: CASIALGTGGNIQYF; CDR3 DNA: TGTGCCAGTATCGCCCTCGGGACAGGGGGAAACATTCAGTACTTC
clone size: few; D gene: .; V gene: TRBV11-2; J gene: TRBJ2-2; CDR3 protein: CASTFGQVLVTGELFF; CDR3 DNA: TGTGCCAGCACCTTTGGGCAGGTGTTAGTGACCGGGGAGCTGTTTTTT
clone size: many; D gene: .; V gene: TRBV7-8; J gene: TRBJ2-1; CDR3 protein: CASTEGTLAPTYNEQFF; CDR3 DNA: TGTGCCAGCACCGAGGGGACCCTAGCCCCTACCTACAATGAGCAGTTCTTC
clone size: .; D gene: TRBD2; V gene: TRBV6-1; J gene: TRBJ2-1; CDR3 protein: CASRPTSGTYNEQFF; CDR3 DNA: TGTGCCAGCAGGCCGACTAGCGGTACCTACAATGAGCAGTTCTTC
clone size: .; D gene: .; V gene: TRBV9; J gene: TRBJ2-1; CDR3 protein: CASSVDSANEQFF; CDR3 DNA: TGTGCCAGCAGCGTAGATAGCGCCAATGAGCAGTTCTTC
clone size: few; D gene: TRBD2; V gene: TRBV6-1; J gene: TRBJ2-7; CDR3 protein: CASSREAGAYEQYF; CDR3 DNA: TGTGCCAGCAGTCGGGAAGCGGGGGCCTACGAGCAGTACTTC